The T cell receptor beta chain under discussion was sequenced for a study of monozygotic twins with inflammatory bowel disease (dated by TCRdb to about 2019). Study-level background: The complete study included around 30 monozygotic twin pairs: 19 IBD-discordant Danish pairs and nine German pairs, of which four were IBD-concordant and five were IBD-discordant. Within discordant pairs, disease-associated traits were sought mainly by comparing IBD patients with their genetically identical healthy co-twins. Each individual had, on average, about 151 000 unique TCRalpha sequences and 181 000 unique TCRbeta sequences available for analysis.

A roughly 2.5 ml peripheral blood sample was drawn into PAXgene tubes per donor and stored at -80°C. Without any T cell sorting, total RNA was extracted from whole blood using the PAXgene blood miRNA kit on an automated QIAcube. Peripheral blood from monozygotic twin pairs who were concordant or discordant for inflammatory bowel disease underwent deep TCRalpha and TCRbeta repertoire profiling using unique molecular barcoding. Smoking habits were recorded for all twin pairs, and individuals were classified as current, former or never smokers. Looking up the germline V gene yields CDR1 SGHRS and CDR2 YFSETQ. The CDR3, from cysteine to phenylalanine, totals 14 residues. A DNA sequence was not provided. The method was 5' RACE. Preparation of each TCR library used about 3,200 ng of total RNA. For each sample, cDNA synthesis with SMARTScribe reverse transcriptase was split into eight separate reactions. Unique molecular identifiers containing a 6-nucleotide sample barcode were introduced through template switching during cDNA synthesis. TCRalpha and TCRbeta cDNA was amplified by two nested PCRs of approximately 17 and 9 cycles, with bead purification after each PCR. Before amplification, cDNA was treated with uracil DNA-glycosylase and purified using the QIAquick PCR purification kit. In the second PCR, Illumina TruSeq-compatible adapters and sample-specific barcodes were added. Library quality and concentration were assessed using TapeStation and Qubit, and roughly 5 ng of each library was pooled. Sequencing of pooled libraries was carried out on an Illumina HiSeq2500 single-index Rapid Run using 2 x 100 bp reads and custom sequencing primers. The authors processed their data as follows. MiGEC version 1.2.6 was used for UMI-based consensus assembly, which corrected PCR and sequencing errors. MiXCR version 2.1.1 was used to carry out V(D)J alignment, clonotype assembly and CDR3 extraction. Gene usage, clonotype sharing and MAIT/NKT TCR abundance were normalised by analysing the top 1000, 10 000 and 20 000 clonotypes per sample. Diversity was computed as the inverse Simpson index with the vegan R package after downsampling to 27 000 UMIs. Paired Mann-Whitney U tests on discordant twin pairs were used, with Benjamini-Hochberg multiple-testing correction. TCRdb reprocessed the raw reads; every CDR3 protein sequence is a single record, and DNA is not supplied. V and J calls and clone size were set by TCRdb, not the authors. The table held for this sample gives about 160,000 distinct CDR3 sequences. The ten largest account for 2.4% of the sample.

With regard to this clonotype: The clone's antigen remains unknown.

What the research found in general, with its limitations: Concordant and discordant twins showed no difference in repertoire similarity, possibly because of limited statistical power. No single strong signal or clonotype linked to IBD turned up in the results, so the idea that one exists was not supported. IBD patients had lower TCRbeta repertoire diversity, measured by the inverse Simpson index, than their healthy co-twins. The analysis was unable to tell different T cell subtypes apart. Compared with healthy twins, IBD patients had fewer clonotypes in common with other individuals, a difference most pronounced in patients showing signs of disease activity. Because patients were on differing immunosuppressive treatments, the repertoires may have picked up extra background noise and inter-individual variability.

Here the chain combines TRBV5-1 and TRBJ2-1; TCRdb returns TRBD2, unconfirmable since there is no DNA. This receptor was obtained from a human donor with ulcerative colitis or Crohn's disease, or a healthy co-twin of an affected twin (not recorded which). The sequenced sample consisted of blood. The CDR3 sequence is CASSLVASGDEQFF.